This TCR beta chain was sequenced for a study of OX40 agonist ivuxolimab in advanced cancers. Regarding the study in general: Ivuxolimab, which targeted the costimulatory receptor OX40 (CD134), was an agonistic, fully human IgG2 monoclonal antibody. Patients were allowed to have had prior anti-PD-1, anti-PD-L1 or anti-CTLA-4 therapy, and 40% to 45% of the dose-escalation patients had been treated with checkpoint inhibitors. In the dose-escalation cohort, roughly 80% of patients were male, and the mean age was approximately 64 years, with a range of roughly 20 to 80. Three dose-escalation patients achieved partial responses, one with hepatocellular carcinoma and two with cutaneous melanoma. Intravenous ivuxolimab was administered to patients every 2 weeks at six dose levels: 0.01, 0.1, 0.3, 1.5, 3 and 10 mg/kg. The paper covers the monotherapy dose-escalation part of the phase I ivuxolimab trial, which included N = 52 patients. Of the roughly 53 patients in dose escalation, about 20 had hepatocellular carcinoma, some 15 had melanoma, 9 had renal cell carcinoma and 9 had head and neck cancer. Peripheral TCRbeta sequencing was intended to test whether TCR sequence diversity was altered and clonal T-cell expansion was caused by ivuxolimab.

Broad study findings and their caveats: Partial responders in the 0.1-3.0 mg/kg groups had among the lowest normalized peripheral clonal expansion, especially among CD8+ T cells. Antigen specificity was not determined for the clonally expanded peripheral T cells. After ivuxolimab, more expanded clones were found on average in CD8+ T cells than in CD4+ T cells. Low levels of normalized T-cell clonal expansion were also shown by some nonresponding patients. Clonal expansion of both CD4+ and CD8+ blood T cells was observed from baseline to week 6 at doses 0.1 to 3.0 mg/kg.

Patients with autoimmune disease history or receiving systemic immunosuppression were excluded from the trial. Peripheral blood for TCR sequencing was collected from all dose cohorts at baseline, on cycle 4 day 1, and on cycle 7 day 1. Samples came from an open-label, multicenter, first-in-human phase I dose-escalation trial of ivuxolimab. Adults with locally advanced or metastatic melanoma, renal cell carcinoma, hepatocellular carcinoma or head and neck squamous cell carcinoma were enrolled in the trial. CD4+ and CD8+ T cells were sorted separately from peripheral blood before TCR sequencing. To sequence the TCRbeta CDR3 region, genomic DNA was isolated from the sorted cells. The immunoSEQ Assay was used for sequencing of TCRbeta CDR3 regions. The immuneACCESS repertoire file appears here via TCRdb, limited to in-frame rearrangements. These files lack a portion of the clones; in checked studies, under half of the deficit traces to unresolved V genes, and the cause of the others is not known. Present in this sample are tens of thousands of clones, 70% to 90% of which were seen just once. The biggest ten clones account for 7.4% of the sample.

A note on this clone: The clone's antigen remains unknown. Within one base of it there is no much larger clone, and no base qualities were kept.

Trimming costs V 0 bases and J 0 bases, and their ends lie 6 bases apart. The CDR3 has 15 amino acids, counting the end cysteine and phenylalanine. The only DNA kept is the CDR3, 45 bases in frame from the first base. The germline V gene encodes CDR1 MNHNY and CDR2 SVGAGI (reference sequence). The rearrangement joined TRBV6-6 to TRBJ1-5; there is no confident call for the D gene. The sequences come from CD4+ or CD8+ T cells sorted from blood, collected in a trial of the OX40 agonist ivuxolimab. The clonotype comes from an adult with an advanced solid tumor such as melanoma, head and neck, liver or kidney cancer. The bases read TGTGCCAGCAGTTACTCGCGATATAGCAATCAGCCCCAGCATTTT. This yields the protein CASSYSRYSNQPQHF.